One sample yielded the 32 T cell receptor beta chains listed below, sequenced in a study of shared clonotypes between healthy human individuals. TCRdb's copy holds only in-frame clones and misses some; the assay was immunoSEQ multiplex PCR. In the table there are roughly 1,500,000 clones, approximately 98% of which are singletons. Sequenced sample: naive CD4+ T cells sorted from blood. Subset in this sample: CD45RA+ positively selected. These receptors originate from a young man in good health.

As to this clone: An end of the junction does not agree with germline; a read error may underlie this. This chain uses TRBV10-2 with TRBJ2-5, with no clear D. The germline gives CDR1 WSHSY, CDR2 SAAADI. This CDR3 is 14 amino acids long. CDR3 region: CASSEFALQGTQYF. CDR3 in DNA: TGCGCCAGCAGTGAGTTTGCACTGCAAGGGACCCAGTACTTC.

The rearrangement uses TRBV6-1 and TRBJ1-2, with TRBD1 as a possible D gene (6 bases). The germline V gene has CDR1 MNHNS and CDR2 SASEGT. Trimming stripped 4 bases from V and 7 bases from J, with 25 bases between. The CDR3 sequence is 17 residues long. Here the CDR3 DNA reads TGTGCCAGCAGTGTCACAGGGAACTTTATTATGGCGACTGGCTACACCTTC. This encodes CASSVTGNFIMATGYTF.

The genes are TRBV18 and TRBJ2-6; TRBD1 matches 9 bases. The V and J ends lost 3 bases and 5 bases, in that order; junction bases with no gene match: 8. The CDR3 runs to 17 residues. Germline CDR1 KGHSH, CDR2 LQKENI. As DNA, the CDR3 is TGTGCCAGCTCACCGGGACAGGGTTTACTTAGGGCCAACGTCCTGACTTTC. Protein: CASSPGQGLLRANVLTF.

The chain combines TRBV14 with TRBJ2-7; D not resolved. The CDR3 runs 15 residues. With 0 bases removed from V and 3 bases from J, the gap between germline ends came to 12 bases. CDR1 and CDR2 from the germline V gene are SGHDN and FVKESK. The CDR3 nucleotides are TGTGCCAGCAGCCAAGAAAACTTGCAGGTCTACGAGCAGTACTTC. Amino acids: CASSQENLQVYEQYF.

This chain joins TRBV18 and TRBJ1-2; no clear D. V was cut by 8 bases and J by 2 bases, with 9 bases left in between. This CDR3 is 12 amino acids long. Germline values: CDR1 KGHSH, CDR2 LQKENI. CDR3 protein: CASAQKNYGYTF. CDR3 sequence (DNA): TGTGCCAGCGCGCAGAAAAACTATGGCTACACCTTC.

CDR3 DNA sequence: TGTGCCAGTACCAAGGGACTAGCGGGTCCCTACGAGCAGTACTTC. The encoded protein is CASTKGLAGPYEQYF. The rearrangement links TRBV19 to TRBJ2-7; 12 bases are shared with TRBD2. This CDR3 contains 15 residues. Germline CDR1 reads LNHDA; CDR2 reads SQIVND (reference sequence). The V and J ends lost 7 bases and 2 bases, in that order; junction bases with no gene match: 6.

The chain uses TRBV27 and TRBJ2-7; the match to TRBD1 covers 10 bases. V gave up 8 bases and J gave up 7 bases; unmatched junction bases: 11. CDR1 and CDR2 from the germline V gene are MNHEY and SMNVEV (reference sequence). The CDR3 extends over 14 amino acids. The CDR3 sequence: CASRPDRGRVEQYF. In nucleotides, the CDR3 is TGTGCCAGCCGCCCCGACAGGGGGCGCGTGGAGCAGTACTTC.

The chain combines TRBV6-5 with TRBJ2-1, with 8 bases fitting TRBD2. Germline-derived CDR1 and CDR2 are MNHEY and SVGAGI. The CDR3 totals 15 residues. V lost 6 bases and J lost 10; bases outside the gene matches: 14. For the CDR3, the DNA is TGTGCCAGCAGATCCACTAGCGGAGGAACAAGGGAGCAGTTCTTC. It codes for CASRSTSGGTREQFF.

The chain joins TRBV14 to TRBJ1-2; no clear D. The CDR3 totals 13 residues. The V end lost 1 base, the J end lost 6 bases, and 9 bases lay between the germline ends. Germline loops: CDR1 SGHDN, CDR2 FVKESK. CDR3 DNA sequence: TGTGCCAGCAGCCAAGGAAGAGTGGATGGCTACACCTTC. It translates to CASSQGRVDGYTF.

The rearrangement uses TRBV5-4 and TRBJ2-2, with 11 bases aligning to TRBD1. Trimming removed 10 bases from V and 3 bases from J; junction bases left unmatched: 5. This CDR3 is 14 amino acids long. Germline V gives CDR1 SGHNT, CDR2 YYREEE (reference sequence). The CDR3 nucleotides are TGTGCCCCGGGGACAGGGGGTCACACCGGGGAGCTGTTTTTT. It codes for CAPGTGGHTGELFF.

This sequence joins TRBV25-1 and TRBJ1-2, with unresolved D. Trimming removed 7 bases from V and 3 bases from J, with 21 bases in between. The germline V gene has CDR1 MGHDK and CDR2 SYGVNS. The CDR3 spans 16 residues. CDR3 sequence: CASKPPEATGYYGYTF. As DNA, the CDR3 is TGTGCCAGCAAGCCTCCGGAGGCGACGGGGTACTATGGCTACACCTTC.

J is TRBJ2-2 and V is TRBV6-4; the match to TRBD2 covers 9 bases. The germline V gene has CDR1 MRHNA and CDR2 SNTAGT. The J segment lost 1 base and the V segment lost 6 bases, leaving 0 bases of the junction unmatched. The CDR3 has 14 amino acids. The CDR3 is CASRTSGNTGELFF. CDR3 sequence (DNA): TGTGCCAGCAGGACTAGCGGGAACACCGGGGAGCTGTTTTTT.

The chain is built from TRBV18 and TRBJ1-1; 8 bases match TRBD1. CDR1 and CDR2 (germline): KGHSH, LQKENI. The CDR3 runs 16 residues. The V segment lost 7 bases and the J segment 1 base; nucleotides outside the gene matches: 11. CDR3 residues: CASYYKPGTGNTEAFF. CDR3 in DNA: TGTGCCAGCTACTACAAGCCCGGGACAGGGAACACTGAAGCTTTCTTT.

To note about this clone: The same CDR3 also results from other DNA sequences found in this sample. The gene calls are TRBV6-6 and TRBJ2-3; D is unclear. Deletions cut 3 bases from V and 4 bases from J, with 8 bases between. This CDR3 contains 13 residues. Germline CDR1 is MNHNY and CDR2 is SVGAGI (reference sequence). As DNA, the CDR3 is TGTGCCAGCAGTTATTCAGGCGCAGATACGCAGTATTTT. Translated, it gives CASSYSGADTQYF.

V and J are TRBV18 and TRBJ2-7; 9 nucleotides line up with TRBD2. Losses at the gene ends were 3 bases for V and 2 bases for J; bases not matched to a gene: 5. This CDR3 region has 15 residues. Germline V CDR1 and CDR2: KGHSH, LQKENI. CDR3 nucleotides: TGTGCCAGCTCACCCATAGCGGGAGCTCCCTACGAGCAGTACTTC. It specifies CASSPIAGAPYEQYF.

The chain joins TRBV11-2 to TRBJ1-2; possibly TRBD1 for D (6 bases). V lost 3 bases, J lost 8 bases, and 19 bases lay in between. The CDR3 is 15 residues long. CDR1 and CDR2 from the germline V gene are SGHAT and FQNNGV. CDR3: CASSFARQGTGGYTF. CDR3 nucleotides: TGTGCCAGCAGCTTCGCAAGGCAGGGGACGGGAGGCTACACCTTC.

The rearrangement links TRBV7-9 to TRBJ1-1; no clear D gene. Trimming left V 3 bases short and J 6 bases short, with 8 bases between. The CDR3 consists of 12 residues. The germline V gene encodes CDR1 SEHNR and CDR2 FQNEAQ (reference sequence). The DNA for the CDR3 is TGTGCCAGCAGCTTGTTCTTGGCTGAAGCTTTCTTT. It codes for CASSLFLAEAFF.

J is TRBJ1-5 and V is TRBV15; D may be TRBD1 (5 bases). Trimming left V 0 bases short and J 7 bases short, with 16 bases between. This CDR3 has 16 amino acids. Germline loops: CDR1 LNHNV, CDR2 YYDKDF (reference sequence). This chain's CDR3 is CATSRDTLPGNQPQHF. CDR3 DNA sequence: TGTGCCACCAGCAGAGATACGCTGCCAGGGAACCAGCCCCAGCATTTT.

This sequence joins TRBV30 and TRBJ1-1; maybe TRBD1 (5 bases). Germline CDR1 is GTSNPN and CDR2 is SVGIG (reference sequence). V was trimmed by 8 bases and J by 4 bases, leaving 17 bases between them. The CDR3 contains 13 residues. CDR3 residues: CAGSRGPVTEAFF. CDR3 DNA: TGTGCCGGATCAAGGGGTCCGGTCACTGAAGCTTTCTTT.

V is TRBV4-2 and J is TRBJ2-1; D is possibly TRBD2 (6 bases). The CDR3 contains 14 residues. Trimming shortened V by 3 bases and J by 7 bases, and 13 bases separated the two germline ends. Germline lookup yields CDR1 LGHNA and CDR2 YNFKEQ. In DNA, the CDR3 is TGTGCCAGCAGCCACTGGGGCGGGAAGAATGAGCAGTTCTTC. Protein product: CASSHWGGKNEQFF.

The rearrangement links TRBV9 to TRBJ2-7; no reliable D call. Between the trimmed V and J ends, which lost 0 bases and 4 bases, there was a span of 14 bases. CDR3 length: 15 residues. Germline V gives CDR1 SGDLS, CDR2 YYNGEE. The CDR3 sequence is CASSVGSAPMYEQYF. CDR3 nucleotide sequence: TGTGCCAGCAGCGTAGGCTCAGCTCCCATGTACGAGCAGTACTTC. Full variable domain (missing parts from reference TRBV9 and TRBJ2-7): DSGVTQTPKHLITATGQRVTLRCSPRSGDLSVYWYQQSLDQGLQFLIQYYNGEERAKGNILERFSAQQFPDLHSELNLSSLELGDSALYFCASSVGSAPMYEQYFGPGTRLTVT.

V gene TRBV15 combines with J gene TRBJ2-1; TRBD2 aligns across 14 bases. CDR1 and CDR2 (germline): LNHNV, YYDKDF (reference sequence). J gave up 8 bases and V 7 bases, and 13 bases lay outside the gene matches. This CDR3 is 17 amino acids long. CDR3 residues: CATNQLGGLAGDYEQFF. The CDR3, as DNA: TGTGCCACCAATCAACTAGGGGGACTAGCGGGAGACTATGAGCAGTTCTTC. The full variable domain, in which reference TRBV15 and TRBJ2-1 provide the parts outside the CDR3, is DAMVIQNPRYQVTQFGKPVTLSCSQTLNHNVMYWYQQKSSQAPKLLFHYYDKDFNNEADTPDNFQSRRPNTSFCFLDIRSPGLGDTAMYLCATNQLGGLAGDYEQFFGPGTRLTVL.

CDR3: CASSQLLLAGGNNTGELFF. CDR3 sequence (DNA): TGTGCCAGCAGTCAGCTGTTACTAGCGGGAGGGAACAACACCGGGGAGCTGTTTTTT. The rearrangement uses TRBV6-4 and TRBJ2-2; 13 positions agree with TRBD2. CDR3 length: 19 residues. The junction had 11 bases not matched to a gene; V was cut back by 5 bases and J by 2 bases. CDR1 is MRHNA and CDR2 is SNTAGT in the germline V gene.

The V call is TRBV27, the J call TRBJ1-3, with a tentative D call TRBD1 (5 bases). V was shortened by 6 bases and J by 0 bases, with 12 bases between the two germline ends. The CDR3 runs to 15 residues. CDR1 and CDR2 (germline): MNHEY, SMNVEV (reference sequence). This CDR3 is CASRKGPYSGNTIYF. DNA for the CDR3: TGTGCCAGCAGAAAGGGGCCATACTCTGGAAACACCATATATTTT.

This chain links TRBV18 with TRBJ2-7; the match to TRBD2 covers 13 bases. This CDR3 is built from 15 residues. V shed 4 bases, J shed 3 bases, and the junction held 3 bases outside the gene matches. Germline loops: CDR1 KGHSH, CDR2 LQKENI. The DNA for the CDR3 is TGTGCCAGCTCACTTGGGACTAGCGGGGTCTACGAGCAGTACTTC. Its protein is CASSLGTSGVYEQYF. The full variable domain, its missing parts supplied by reference TRBV18 and TRBJ2-7, is NAGVMQNPRHLVRRRGQEARLRCSPMKGHSHVYWYRQLPEEGLKFMVYLQKENIIDESGMPKERFSAEFPKEGPSILRIQQVVRGDSAAYFCASSLGTSGVYEQYFGPGTRLTVT.

The rearrangement links TRBV7-9 to TRBJ1-2; D is ambiguous. Per germline, CDR1 SEHNR and CDR2 FQNEAQ (reference sequence). This CDR3 has 13 residues. Trimming pared 1 base from V and 4 bases from J, leaving 7 bases between. The CDR3 bases are TGTGCCAGCAGCTTAGGTGTCGGCTATGGCTACACCTTC. This translates into CASSLGVGYGYTF.

The V gene is TRBV28, the J gene TRBJ2-7, with TRBD1 matching over 7 bases. The germline V gene encodes CDR1 MDHEN and CDR2 SYDVKM. V lost 6 bases, J lost 2 bases, and 7 bases stayed unmatched. The CDR3 length is 14 residues. In nucleotides, the CDR3 is TGTGCCAGCAGCTCGGGACAGACTCCCTACGAGCAGTACTTC. Translating it yields CASSSGQTPYEQYF.

The chain carries TRBV2 and TRBJ2-7; 9 bases map to TRBD1. The V segment lost 6 bases and the J segment 5 bases; nucleotides outside the gene matches: 14. The CDR3 extends over 16 amino acids. Germline V gene lookup returns CDR1 SNHLY and CDR2 FYNNEI. The CDR3 nucleotides read TGTGCCAGCAGCGGGGTTCGACAGGGGGGTTCCCACGAGCAGTACTTC. As protein: CASSGVRQGGSHEQYF.

The V and J genes are TRBV6-4 and TRBJ2-1; 9 positions match TRBD2. The V and J ends lost 5 bases and 2 bases, in that order; junction bases with no gene match: 7. Germline V gene data show CDR1 as MRHNA and CDR2 as SNTAGT. CDR3 size: 16 residues. CDR3: CASSPLLAGTYNEQFF. The CDR3 DNA reads TGTGCCAGCAGTCCCCTACTAGCGGGTACCTACAATGAGCAGTTCTTC.

The rearrangement joins TRBV21-1 to TRBJ2-5; the table gives TRBD2 as D, unverified against the DNA. TRBV21-1 is marked as a pseudogene. The CDR3 extends over 13 amino acids. This CDR3 is CVRRGAAQETQYF. CDR3 coding DNA: TGTGTCAGACGGGGGGCGGCCCAAGAGACCCAGTACTTC.

The chain carries TRBV25-1 and TRBJ1-2; D unresolved. CDR3 length: 12 residues. Germline-derived CDR1 and CDR2 are MGHDK and SYGVNS. Between the trimmed V and J ends, which lost 4 bases and 8 bases, there was a span of 11 bases. CDR3 nucleotides: TGTGCCAGCAGTGTTCCCTGGCGGGGCTACACCTTC. Protein sequence: CASSVPWRGYTF.

For the CDR3, the DNA is TGCGCCAGCAGCCAAGAGTCTCAGGGCAATCAGCCCCAGCATTTT. Protein product: CASSQESQGNQPQHF. This chain joins TRBV4-3 and TRBJ1-5, with no clear D. From germline, CDR1 is LGHNA and CDR2 YSLEER. Between the trimmed V and J ends, which lost 0 bases and 2 bases, there was a span of 8 bases. This CDR3 has 15 amino acids.